A few counts support the clone carrying this T cell receptor beta chain. Its antigen is not identified. Via MiXCR, TCRdb re-called the RT-PCR reads, giving one row per CDR3 protein. The table has hundreds of thousands of distinct CDR3 sequences, approximately 14% seen once. These data belong to a study of response to subunit inactivated influenza vaccine. Study conclusions and caveats: Few new T cells, the authors suggested, are recruited by each seasonal influenza vaccination.

Trimming cost V 3 bases and J 0 bases; bases outside gene matches: 4. CDR1 and CDR2 (germline): SQVTM, ANQGSEA. CDR3 length: 14 residues. The gene calls are TRBV29-1 and TRBJ1-1; 7 positions agree with TRBD1. Here the sequenced sample was PBMCs from blood, taken 14 to 15 days before vaccination. The clonotype was recovered from a man aged 45 to 65 who received an inactivated influenza vaccine. The CDR3 is CSVDQGGMNTEAFF. Here the CDR3 DNA reads TGCAGCGTTGATCAGGGGGGGATGAACACTGAAGCTTTCTTT.